This is a list of T cell receptor beta chains from one sample in a study of T-cell memory formation after mild COVID-19. TCRdb called the 5' RACE reads again in MiXCR, with one record for every CDR3 protein. This sample yields 130,000 to 150,000 distinct CDR3 sequences, of which roughly 19% are seen a single time; approximately 2% belongs to the top ten. The sample taken for sequencing was PBMCs or a T cell subset sorted from them (not recorded which). Receptors were obtained from an adult woman who had mild COVID-19 (a few samples of this study predate the infection). Cell type and time point are not known. Each CDR3 is given with its conserved first and last residue. D genes are given only for firm matches. The size entry is marked missing in some rows and otherwise reads once, few, many or a size class.

>TRBV6-2/TRBV6-3|many|NA|TRBJ2-1
CASSDPGVGSYNEQFF
TGTGCCAGCAGCGACCCGGGAGTCGGCTCCTACAATGAGCAGTTCTTC
>TRBV12-3/TRBV12-4|NA|NA|TRBJ2-2
CASSHTNTGELFF
TGTGCCAGCAGTCACACAAACACCGGGGAGCTGTTTTTT
>TRBV20-1|few|TRBD2|TRBJ2-3
CSARALAGAYTQYF
TGCAGTGCTAGAGCCCTAGCGGGGGCCTATACGCAGTATTTT
>TRBV24-1|few|NA|TRBJ2-2
CATSGRGNTGELFF
TGTGCCACCAGTGGAAGGGGGAACACCGGGGAGCTGTTTTTT
>TRBV10-3|few|TRBD1|TRBJ2-6
CAISETGEGANVLTF
TGTGCCATCAGTGAGACAGGGGAAGGGGCCAACGTCCTGACTTTC
>TRBV6-2/TRBV6-3|few|NA|TRBJ1-1
CASRLPGQNTEAFF
TGTGCCAGCAGATTACCGGGCCAGAACACTGAAGCTTTCTTT
>TRBV12-3/TRBV12-4|NA|TRBD1|TRBJ1-5
CASSPTGVTLNQPQHF
TGTGCCAGCAGTCCTACAGGGGTGACGCTCAATCAGCCCCAGCATTTT
>TRBV30|NA|NA|TRBJ1-2
CARTPYGGFGYTF
TGTGCCAGGACCCCATATGGGGGGTTTGGCTACACCTTC
>TRBV25-1|NA|TRBD1|TRBJ2-7
CASSVRQGYYEQYF
TGTGCCAGCAGTGTAAGACAGGGTTACTACGAGCAGTACTTC
>TRBV5-1|many|NA|TRBJ2-3
CASSSGTDTQYF
TGCGCCAGCAGCTCCGGCACAGATACGCAGTATTTT
>TRBV12-3/TRBV12-4|few|TRBD2|TRBJ2-1
CASSSGTRAYNEQFF
TGTGCCAGCAGTTCCGGGACTAGGGCGTACAATGAGCAGTTCTTC
>TRBV12-3/TRBV12-4|few|NA|TRBJ1-2
CASSRDTDYGYTF
TGTGCCAGCAGTAGGGACACCGACTATGGCTACACCTTC
>TRBV20-1|few|TRBD1|TRBJ1-2
CSAKGQGAGYGYTF
TGCAGTGCCAAAGGACAGGGGGCGGGATATGGCTACACCTTC
>TRBV7-3|few|TRBD2|TRBJ2-2
CASSLVAGRGNRLNTGELFF
TGTGCCAGCAGCTTGGTCGCCGGGCGGGGGAACCGGCTGAACACCGGGGAGCTGTTTTTT
>TRBV3-1|few|TRBD2|TRBJ2-1
CASSPSSGGPNEQFF
TGTGCCAGCAGCCCAAGCTCGGGGGGGCCGAATGAGCAGTTCTTC
>TRBV15|few|NA|TRBJ2-3
CATSPGLQTDTQYF
TGTGCCACCAGCCCCGGGCTCCAGACAGATACGCAGTATTTT
>TRBV21-1|NA|NA|TRBJ1-6
CASTQGMNSPLHF
TGTGCCAGCACCCAGGGGATGAATTCACCCCTCCACTTT
>TRBV24-1|many|TRBD1|TRBJ2-7
CAAGTGSYEQYF
TGTGCCGCCGGGACAGGGTCCTACGAGCAGTACTTC
>TRBV5-1|many|NA|TRBJ2-1
CASSPGARYNEQFF
TGCGCCAGCAGCCCCGGGGCTAGGTACAATGAGCAGTTCTTC
>TRBV2|few|NA|TRBJ1-2
CASSETANYGYTF
TGTGCCAGCAGCGAAACGGCTAACTATGGCTACACCTTC
>TRBV5-5|many|NA|TRBJ1-1
CASSRPGRELDTEAFF
TGTGCCAGCAGCCGGCCCGGCAGGGAGTTGGACACTGAAGCTTTCTTT
>TRBV4-3|NA|TRBD2|TRBJ2-3
CASSQMGLAGADTQYF
TGCGCCAGCAGCCAGATGGGACTAGCGGGCGCAGATACGCAGTATTTT
>TRBV7-2|NA|NA|TRBJ2-2
CASRSSGPHTGELFF
TGTGCCAGCAGATCGAGCGGGCCTCACACCGGGGAGCTGTTTTTT
>TRBV5-1|NA|NA|TRBJ2-7
CASSSGNEQYF
TGCGCCAGCAGCTCCGGGAACGAGCAGTACTTC
>TRBV23-1|few|NA|TRBJ2-1
CASSQSKNASRVFNEQFF
TGCGCCAGCAGTCAATCAAAAAACGCCTCGAGGGTGTTCAATGAGCAGTTCTTC
>TRBV3-1|few|NA|TRBJ1-2
CASSQDSAGRSYTF
TGTGCCAGCAGCCAAGACTCTGCGGGGCGGTCCTACACCTTC
>TRBV7-8|NA|NA|TRBJ2-2
CASSFITRAGELFF
TGTGCCAGCAGCTTTATTACCCGGGCCGGGGAGCTGTTTTTT
>TRBV3-1|NA|NA|TRBJ1-4
CASSQDGGRTNEKLFF
TGTGCCAGCAGCCAAGATGGAGGGAGAACTAATGAAAAACTGTTTTTT
>TRBV29-1|NA|TRBD2|TRBJ2-3
CSVTSGGISSTDTQYF
TGCAGCGTTACTAGCGGGGGAATATCTAGCACAGATACGCAGTATTTT
>TRBV20-1|NA|TRBD1|TRBJ2-1
CSARDLGQGAMNEQFF
TGCAGTGCTAGGGACCTTGGACAGGGGGCGATGAATGAGCAGTTCTTC
>TRBV12-3/TRBV12-4|NA|NA|TRBJ1-2
CASTISVNYGYTF
TGTGCCAGCACTATCAGTGTTAACTATGGCTACACCTTC
>TRBV5-1|NA|NA|TRBJ2-1
CASSFPGTINNEQFF
TGCGCCAGCAGCTTCCCCGGGACGATAAACAATGAGCAGTTCTTC
>TRBV29-1|NA|NA|TRBJ1-1
CSVRERNRNTEAFF
TGCAGCGTTAGGGAGAGGAACAGGAACACTGAAGCTTTCTTT
>TRBV20-1|many|NA|TRBJ1-6
CSAREGGAYNSPLHF
TGCAGTGCTAGAGAGGGGGGCGCGTATAATTCACCCCTCCACTTT
>TRBV7-2|few|NA|TRBJ2-1
CASSISFANEQFF
TGTGCCAGCAGCATCTCATTCGCCAATGAGCAGTTCTTC
>TRBV20-1|NA|NA|TRBJ1-5
CSASPTGSNQPQHF
TGCAGTGCTAGTCCAACCGGTAGCAATCAGCCCCAGCATTTT
>TRBV9|NA|NA|TRBJ1-1
CASSVEGRDTEAFF
TGTGCCAGCAGCGTAGAGGGTAGGGACACTGAAGCTTTCTTT
>TRBV6-5|NA|TRBD1|TRBJ2-7
CASAGTGGYEQYF
TGTGCCAGCGCCGGGACAGGAGGCTACGAGCAGTACTTC
>TRBV2|NA|NA|TRBJ2-3
CASSEVWLARDTQYF
TGTGCCAGCAGTGAGGTCTGGCTAGCTCGGGATACGCAGTATTTT
>TRBV5-5|NA|NA|TRBJ1-6
CASSLTMGSPLHF
TGTGCCAGCAGCTTGACGATGGGTTCACCCCTCCACTTT
>TRBV5-1|few|TRBD2|TRBJ2-3
CASGLAGGDTQYF
TGCGCCAGCGGTTTAGCGGGCGGAGATACGCAGTATTTT
>TRBV11-3|NA|NA|TRBJ2-3
CASSAVPGTDTQYF
TGTGCCAGCAGTGCGGTGCCAGGCACAGATACGCAGTATTTT
>TRBV7-2|NA|TRBD1|TRBJ2-5
CASSYRGSQETQYF
TGTGCCAGCAGCTACAGGGGGTCCCAAGAGACCCAGTACTTC
>TRBV10-3|NA|NA|TRBJ2-5
CAISDSGSLGEAQYF
TGTGCCATCTCCGACTCAGGGTCCCTTGGCGAGGCCCAGTACTTC
>TRBV5-1|NA|NA|TRBJ1-1
CASSGSTVPNTEAFF
TGCGCCAGCAGTGGCTCCACCGTCCCGAACACTGAAGCTTTCTTT
>TRBV5-1|NA|NA|TRBJ1-2
CASRTEAGYGYTF
TGCGCCAGCAGGACCGAGGCAGGGTATGGCTACACCTTC
>TRBV24-1|NA|NA|TRBJ2-5
CATSDLDSAKETQYF
TGTGCCACCAGTGATTTGGATAGCGCTAAAGAGACCCAGTACTTC
>TRBV7-2|few|NA|TRBJ2-5
CASSRGPQETQYF
TGTGCCAGCAGCCGGGGGCCCCAAGAGACCCAGTACTTC
>TRBV20-1|few|TRBD1|TRBJ1-6
CSALGEGARGPYNSPLHF
TGCAGTGCCCTTGGAGAGGGGGCCAGGGGACCATATAATTCACCCCTCCACTTT
>TRBV19|NA|NA|TRBJ2-5
CASRTVGGPTQYF
TGTGCCAGTAGAACCGTCGGGGGACCAACCCAGTACTTC